This T cell receptor (beta chain) was profiled in a study of blood T cells in healthy people across ages. Study-wide results and limits: TCR beta diversity per million T cells fell roughly linearly with age. With donor CMV status unknown, expanded clonotype changes were possibly confounded. Relative to aged donors, long-lived donors carried more naive CD4+ cells and displayed higher diversity.

From germline, CDR1 is SGHTA and CDR2 FQGNSA. CDR3 length: 15 amino acids. Losses at the gene ends were 1 base for V and 7 bases for J; bases not matched to a gene: 7. As regards this clonotype: Its antigen is undetermined.

A sample-barcoded 5' primer and a J-beta primer mix were used in a second PCR of roughly 6 to 12 cycles. TCRdb used MiXCR to reprocess the 5' RACE reads, holding one entry per CDR3 protein. The table has some 1.5 million distinct CDR3 sequences, roughly 27% seen once. J is TRBJ1-5 and V is TRBV7-2, with TRBD1 identical over 7 bases. This clonotype originated in a woman in her thirties in good health. Sequencing was carried out using blood. CDR3: CASSLVRGVGQPQHF. DNA for the CDR3: TGTGCCAGCAGCTTAGTCAGGGGGGTCGGACAGCCCCAGCATTTT.